These T cell receptor beta chains were read from a single sample in a study of cytomegalovirus exposure and HLA in healthy donors. Clones were read by immunoSEQ multiplex PCR, and TCRdb kept only the in-frame ones, dropping some. The profile covers about 140,000 clones, with over 65% appearing a single time and about 1.5% taken by the ten largest. Sequencing used PBMCs. The receptors derive from a man aged 40-55 years in good health and CMV-seronegative. The CDR3 runs from the conserved cysteine through the conserved F or W. The order of the fields is D gene, clone size, V gene, J gene, CDR3 DNA, CDR3 protein. The D gene is left open where the match is weak. Clone sizes are given selectively: once, few, many, or a class where the clone is expanded.

d_gene: NA; abundance: NA; v_gene: TRBV2; j_gene: TRBJ1-6; CDR3nt: TGTGCCAGCATGCGGGGGAGTTCACCCCTCCACTTT; CDR3aa: CASMRGSSPLHF
d_gene: TRBD2; abundance: NA; v_gene: TRBV27; j_gene: TRBJ2-3; CDR3nt: TGTGCCAGCAGGCTTGCTAGCGGGGGGACGCGGCCCACAGATACGCAGTATTTT; CDR3aa: CASRLASGGTRPTDTQYF
d_gene: TRBD2; abundance: NA; v_gene: TRBV9; j_gene: TRBJ2-5; CDR3nt: TGTGCCAGCAGCGCGGGACTAGGAGCAGAGACCCAGTACTTC; CDR3aa: CASSAGLGAETQYF
d_gene: NA; abundance: NA; v_gene: TRBV5-6; j_gene: TRBJ2-1; CDR3nt: TGTGCCAGCAGCTTGTTTTCGGGGAACTACAATGAGCAGTTCTTC; CDR3aa: CASSLFSGNYNEQFF
d_gene: TRBD2; abundance: once; v_gene: TRBV5-8; j_gene: TRBJ2-5; CDR3nt: TGTGCCAGCAGCCCTAGCGGGGGAGACCAAGAGACCCAGTACTTC; CDR3aa: CASSPSGGDQETQYF
d_gene: NA; abundance: NA; v_gene: TRBV5-8; j_gene: TRBJ2-2; CDR3nt: TGTGCCAGCAGCTCGACAGCAACGGGGGAGCTGTTTTTT; CDR3aa: CASSSTATGELFF
d_gene: TRBD2; abundance: NA; v_gene: TRBV5-4; j_gene: TRBJ2-1; CDR3nt: TGTGCCAGCAGCTTGGGGACTAGCGGGAGTCTCAATGAGCAGTTCTTC; CDR3aa: CASSLGTSGSLNEQFF
d_gene: NA; abundance: NA; v_gene: TRBV19; j_gene: TRBJ1-2; CDR3nt: TGTGCCAGTAGTATCCGACAGCCCAACTATGGCTACACCTTC; CDR3aa: CASSIRQPNYGYTF
d_gene: TRBD1; abundance: NA; v_gene: TRBV15; j_gene: TRBJ2-7; CDR3nt: TGTGCCACCAGCAGAGATCAAACGACAGGGAGTGGCGAGCAGTACTTC; CDR3aa: CATSRDQTTGSGEQYF
d_gene: NA; abundance: NA; v_gene: TRBV28; j_gene: TRBJ1-1; CDR3nt: TGTGCCAGCAGTTTGGCGGGGGATTACGCACGCACTGAAGCTTTCTTT; CDR3aa: CASSLAGDYARTEAFF
d_gene: NA; abundance: NA; v_gene: TRBV6-6; j_gene: TRBJ1-5; CDR3nt: TGTGCCAGCAGGGGACTTGAGGGGCAGCCCCAGCATTTT; CDR3aa: CASRGLEGQPQHF
d_gene: NA; abundance: NA; v_gene: TRBV6-4; j_gene: TRBJ2-3; CDR3nt: TGTGCCAGCAGTGACAGAGCTAGCACAGATACGCAGTATTTT; CDR3aa: CASSDRASTDTQYF
d_gene: TRBD1; abundance: NA; v_gene: TRBV9; j_gene: TRBJ1-2; CDR3nt: TGTGCCAGCAGCGTATCCGGGACAGGGGCCAACCCTATACATAACTATGGCTACACCTTC; CDR3aa: CASSVSGTGANPIHNYGYTF
d_gene: TRBD1; abundance: few; v_gene: TRBV7-9; j_gene: TRBJ1-1; CDR3nt: TGTGCCAGCAGCTGGGGACAGGGAACTGAAGCTTTCTTT; CDR3aa: CASSWGQGTEAFF
d_gene: NA; abundance: NA; v_gene: TRBV28; j_gene: TRBJ1-5; CDR3nt: TGTGCCAGCAGGCCACAGGCTAGCAATCAGCCCCAGCATTTT; CDR3aa: CASRPQASNQPQHF
d_gene: NA; abundance: NA; v_gene: TRBV5-1; j_gene: TRBJ2-7; CDR3nt: TGCGCCAGCAGGCAGGGGACCTACGAGCAGTACTTC; CDR3aa: CASRQGTYEQYF
d_gene: NA; abundance: NA; v_gene: TRBV6-6; j_gene: TRBJ2-7; CDR3nt: TGTGCCAGCAGCACTGTAGGGGACGAGCAGTACTTC; CDR3aa: CASSTVGDEQYF
d_gene: TRBD1; abundance: NA; v_gene: TRBV5-6; j_gene: TRBJ1-2; CDR3nt: TGTGCCAGCAGCTCCGGGGACAGGGGTGGCTACACCTTC; CDR3aa: CASSSGDRGGYTF
d_gene: TRBD1; abundance: few; v_gene: TRBV29-1; j_gene: TRBJ1-3; CDR3nt: TGCAGCGTTGAAGACCCGGACAGGGAAGGAAACACCATATATTTT; CDR3aa: CSVEDPDREGNTIYF
d_gene: TRBD1; abundance: NA; v_gene: TRBV7-9; j_gene: TRBJ1-5; CDR3nt: TGTGCCAGCAGCACCGACAGGGAAGGCGATCAGCCCCAGCATTTT; CDR3aa: CASSTDREGDQPQHF
d_gene: TRBD1; abundance: NA; v_gene: TRBV11-2; j_gene: TRBJ2-7; CDR3nt: TGTGCCAGCAGCTTAGCACAGGGGGAAAACTACGAGCAGTACTTC; CDR3aa: CASSLAQGENYEQYF
d_gene: TRBD1; abundance: NA; v_gene: TRBV6-6; j_gene: TRBJ2-3; CDR3nt: TGTGCCAGCAGTTATACCCCGGGACAGGGTTCAGATACGCAGTATTTT; CDR3aa: CASSYTPGQGSDTQYF
d_gene: TRBD1; abundance: NA; v_gene: TRBV19; j_gene: TRBJ1-4; CDR3nt: TGTGCCAGTAGTACCCAGGGGGCGGCTAATGAAAAACTGTTTTTT; CDR3aa: CASSTQGAANEKLFF
d_gene: NA; abundance: NA; v_gene: TRBV6-6; j_gene: TRBJ1-4; CDR3nt: TGTGCCAGCAGCCAGGGTGGGTCTAATGAAAAACTGTTTTTT; CDR3aa: CASSQGGSNEKLFF
d_gene: NA; abundance: NA; v_gene: TRBV7-2; j_gene: TRBJ2-2; CDR3nt: TGTGCCAGCAGCTTAGCGGTCCCGACTAGTACGGGCGGGGAGCTGTTTTTT; CDR3aa: CASSLAVPTSTGGELFF
d_gene: TRBD1; abundance: once; v_gene: TRBV6-1; j_gene: TRBJ1-1; CDR3nt: TGTGCCAGCAGTGAAGAGACAGGGGACTTGAACACTGAAGCTTTCTTT; CDR3aa: CASSEETGDLNTEAFF
d_gene: TRBD1; abundance: NA; v_gene: TRBV4-3; j_gene: TRBJ1-6; CDR3nt: TGCGCCAGCAGCCAAGACGTCAGGGGGTATCAGGGGTATTCACCCCTCCACTTT; CDR3aa: CASSQDVRGYQGYSPLHF
d_gene: TRBD2; abundance: NA; v_gene: TRBV6-5; j_gene: TRBJ2-1; CDR3nt: TGTGCCAGCAGCCGGAGCGGGGGGAACAACAATGAGCAGTTCTTC; CDR3aa: CASSRSGGNNNEQFF
d_gene: NA; abundance: NA; v_gene: TRBV5-1; j_gene: TRBJ2-5; CDR3nt: TGCGCCAGCAGCTCCAGGGTGGTAAAGACCCAGTACTTC; CDR3aa: CASSSRVVKTQYF
d_gene: NA; abundance: few; v_gene: TRBV15; j_gene: TRBJ1-5; CDR3nt: TGTGCCACCAGCAGAGTGCCTTCTAAGCCCCAGCATTTT; CDR3aa: CATSRVPSKPQHF
d_gene: TRBD1; abundance: NA; v_gene: TRBV7-6; j_gene: TRBJ1-1; CDR3nt: TGTGCCAGCAGCTCCGGGACAGGGATGGGCATGAACACTGAAGCTTTCTTT; CDR3aa: CASSSGTGMGMNTEAFF
d_gene: TRBD2; abundance: NA; v_gene: TRBV7-2; j_gene: TRBJ2-4; CDR3nt: TGTGCCAGCAGCTCGGCGGGGGGGGGAAACATTCAGTACTTC; CDR3aa: CASSSAGGGNIQYF
d_gene: TRBD2; abundance: NA; v_gene: TRBV9; j_gene: TRBJ2-7; CDR3nt: TGTGCCAGCAGCGTTACCGGGACTAGCGTATTCGGCGAGCAGTACTTC; CDR3aa: CASSVTGTSVFGEQYF
d_gene: TRBD1; abundance: few; v_gene: TRBV7-2; j_gene: TRBJ2-2; CDR3nt: TGTGCCAGCAGCTTTATACCTCCCGGGACAGGGGTTTTTCCCGGGGAGCTGTTTTTT; CDR3aa: CASSFIPPGTGVFPGELFF
d_gene: NA; abundance: once; v_gene: TRBV7-2; j_gene: TRBJ1-5; CDR3nt: TGTGCCAGCAGCCAGAAGGCAGGGGACAATCAGCCCCAGCATTTT; CDR3aa: CASSQKAGDNQPQHF
d_gene: TRBD1; abundance: NA; v_gene: TRBV27; j_gene: TRBJ2-7; CDR3nt: TGTGCCAGCAGTACTGTGACAGGGTCAGAATACGAGCAGTACTTC; CDR3aa: CASSTVTGSEYEQYF
d_gene: NA; abundance: NA; v_gene: TRBV15; j_gene: TRBJ2-7; CDR3nt: TGTGCCACCAGCCCCCCGGGACTGGGGCCCTACGAGCAGTACTTC; CDR3aa: CATSPPGLGPYEQYF
d_gene: TRBD2; abundance: NA; v_gene: TRBV11-2; j_gene: TRBJ2-7; CDR3nt: TGTGCCAGCAGCTTAGTCGGGGGGGCATCGTACGAGCAGTACTTC; CDR3aa: CASSLVGGASYEQYF
d_gene: TRBD1; abundance: NA; v_gene: TRBV2; j_gene: TRBJ1-2; CDR3nt: TGTGCCAGCAACCGGGAAGGACAGGGTTTAGGGGGCTACACCTTC; CDR3aa: CASNREGQGLGGYTF
d_gene: TRBD1; abundance: NA; v_gene: TRBV4-1; j_gene: TRBJ2-2; CDR3nt: TGCGCCAGCGGTCTAGGGGGCCAAAACACCGGGGAGCTGTTTTTT; CDR3aa: CASGLGGQNTGELFF
d_gene: TRBD1; abundance: NA; v_gene: TRBV6-1; j_gene: TRBJ1-2; CDR3nt: TGTGCCAGCAGTGATTCGGGGACAGCTACTAACTATGGCTACACCTTC; CDR3aa: CASSDSGTATNYGYTF